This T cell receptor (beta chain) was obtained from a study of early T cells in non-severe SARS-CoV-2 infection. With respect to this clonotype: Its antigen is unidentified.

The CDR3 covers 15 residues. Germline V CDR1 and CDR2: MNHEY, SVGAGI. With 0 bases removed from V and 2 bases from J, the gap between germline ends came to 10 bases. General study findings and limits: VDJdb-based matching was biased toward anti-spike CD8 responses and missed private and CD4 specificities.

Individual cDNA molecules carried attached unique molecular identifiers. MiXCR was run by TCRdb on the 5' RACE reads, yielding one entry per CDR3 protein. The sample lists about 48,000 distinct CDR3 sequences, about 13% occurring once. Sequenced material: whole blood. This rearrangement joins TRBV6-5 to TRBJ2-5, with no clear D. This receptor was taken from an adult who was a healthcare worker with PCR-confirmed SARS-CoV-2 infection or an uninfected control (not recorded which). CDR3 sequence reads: CASSYSISAQETQYF. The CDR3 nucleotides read TGTGCCAGCAGTTACTCAATCAGCGCACAAGAGACCCAGTACTTC.